This T cell receptor beta chain was recorded in a study of radiotherapy plus CTLA-4 blockade in lung cancer. Trimming shortened V by 2 bases and J by 3 bases, and 7 bases separated the two germline ends. Germline lookup yields CDR1 GTSNPN and CDR2 SVGIG (reference sequence). The CDR3 has 13 amino acids. The protocol was immunoSEQ multiplex PCR, while the TCRdb copy is restricted to in-frame clones and leaves out a portion. The sample lists about 90,000 clones; approximately 83% were seen once. The TCR originated in a human donor with non-small cell lung cancer that progressed on radiotherapy plus ipilimumab. The rearrangement links TRBV30 to TRBJ2-2; D is unresolved. Specimen: peripheral blood, collected from a patient treated with radiotherapy plus ipilimumab. CDR3 nucleotide sequence: TGTGCCTGGAGTATCAGATACACCGGGGAGCTGTTTTTT. Its protein is CAWSIRYTGELFF. The full variable domain, its missing parts supplied by reference TRBV30 and TRBJ2-2, is SQTIHQWPATLVQPVGSPLSLECTVEGTSNPNLYWYRQAAGRGLQLLFYSVGIGQISSEVPQNLSASRPQDRQFILSSKKLLLSDSGFYLCAWSIRYTGELFFGEGSRLTVL.